The rows below give T cell receptor beta chains drawn from one sample of a study of relationships among human T cell subsets. From the multiplex PCR reads, TCRdb called clonotypes with MiXCR, one entry per CDR3 protein. The sample has nearly 5,500 distinct CDR3 sequences; 60% to 70% are singletons. The sample comprised CD8+ T cells sorted from blood. These receptor sequences come from a middle-aged man in good health. CDR3s leave out the opening cysteine and the closing phenylalanine or tryptophan.

TRBV24-1 ATSDSAWPQH
TRBV5-1 ASSFITAHENIQY
TRBV11-2 ASSLAGSAETQY
TRBV6-4 ASSDSLAPGELF
TRBV20-1 SAREGAAF
TRBV7-9 ASSFVRGDTGELF
TRBV27 ASSSDGYEQY
TRBV7-6 ASSLISSTDTQY
TRBV20-1 SAELAGELTDTQY
TRBV4-1 ASSTGRSYEQY
TRBV5-1 ASSLDSTDTQY
TRBV29-1 SVEEQGAYEQY
TRBV6-5 ASSPDRSYYNEQF
TRBV20-1 SARGPTSRAGEQY
TRBV11-2 ASSLGLYNEQF
TRBV12-3/TRBV12-4 ASSLWGNEQF
TRBV28 ASSSSTGTFETQY
TRBV6-4 ASSDDGTLDQPQH
TRBV4-1 ASSQEAGDLYNEQF
TRBV29-1 STGSNEQF
TRBV4-1 ASSQADRARGTMNTEAF
TRBV27 ASSLSGGYEQY